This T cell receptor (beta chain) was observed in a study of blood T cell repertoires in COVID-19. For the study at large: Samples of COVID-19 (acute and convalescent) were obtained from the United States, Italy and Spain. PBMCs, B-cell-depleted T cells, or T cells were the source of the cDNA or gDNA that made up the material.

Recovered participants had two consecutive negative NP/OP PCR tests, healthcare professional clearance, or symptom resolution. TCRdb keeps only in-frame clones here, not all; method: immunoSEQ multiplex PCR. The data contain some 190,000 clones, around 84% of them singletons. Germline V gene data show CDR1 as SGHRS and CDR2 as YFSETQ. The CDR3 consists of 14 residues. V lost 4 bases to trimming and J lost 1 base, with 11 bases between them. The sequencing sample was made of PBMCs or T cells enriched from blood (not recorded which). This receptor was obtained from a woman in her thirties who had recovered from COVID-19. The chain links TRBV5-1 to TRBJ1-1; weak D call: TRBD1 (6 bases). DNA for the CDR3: TGCGCCAGCAGCCGACAGGCCACGAACACTGAAGCTTTCTTT. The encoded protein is CASSRQATNTEAFF.